The source of this TCR beta chain is a study of T cell repertoires in cytomegalovirus infection. Across the whole study: It was recently identified HLA-C-restricted and well-studied HLA-B-restricted CMV epitopes that the study used. An indication of both CMV infection and matching HLA type came from public TCR beta signatures.

The CDR3 totals 15 residues. V was clipped by 0 bases and J by 9 bases, with 12 bases between them. Germline loops: CDR1 SGHVS, CDR2 FQNEAQ. This clonotype was counted at least ten times. Its specificity is unknown. TCRdb reprocessed the reads via MiXCR and lists one record per CDR3 protein. The sample holds 640,000 or so distinct CDR3 sequences, around 31% seen once. The sequence came from a human donor in good health (CMV status not recorded). Some clones in this sample may be carry-over from other donors' samples. Specimen: cultured PBMCs, collected from culture after CMV antigen stimulation. V and J are TRBV7-8 and TRBJ1-6; D uncertain. CDR3: CASSLAVFGTSPLHF. The CDR3 region has the DNA TGTGCCAGCAGCTTAGCTGTTTTCGGAACTTCACCCCTCCACTTT.